Shown below are 9 T cell receptor beta chains from a single sample sequenced in a study of blood T cell repertoires in COVID-19. Using immunoSEQ multiplex PCR, the repertoire was profiled, and TCRdb retains in-frame clones only, with some absent. This table has 200,000 or so clones, around 84% appearing once. Sample: peripheral blood. All receptors come from a man aged 40-49 years who had recovered from COVID-19.

This sequence joins TRBV6-6 and TRBJ2-2, with 8 bases matching TRBD2. CDR3 length: 16 amino acids. Germline-derived CDR1 and CDR2 are MNHNY and SVGAGI (reference sequence). The V segment lost 6 bases and the J segment 3 bases; nucleotides outside the gene matches: 9. CDR3 in DNA: TGTGCCAGCAGCCCCTGGCGGGGGGATGACACCGGGGAGCTGTTTTTT. Protein product: CASSPWRGDDTGELFF.

J is TRBJ2-3 and V is TRBV29-1; TRBD2 agrees at 12 bases. Germline-derived CDR1 and CDR2 are SQVTM and ANQGSEA. Trimming took 4 bases from V and 1 from J; bases not matched to a gene: 0. This CDR3 is built from 14 residues. As DNA, the CDR3 is TGCAGCGTTGGACTAGCGGGGGGCACAGATACGCAGTATTTT. Encoded protein: CSVGLAGGTDTQYF.

The V and J genes are TRBV5-1 and TRBJ2-1; 8 nucleotides agree with TRBD1. This CDR3 has 14 amino acids. Germline V CDR1 and CDR2: SGHRS, YFSETQ. V was clipped by 4 bases and J by 7 bases; unmatched bases: 7. The CDR3 coding sequence is TGCGCCAGCAGCCCCGCCAGGGGGCTGAATGAGCAGTTCTTC. Translating it yields CASSPARGLNEQFF.

The CDR3, as DNA: TGCAGCGATGGACAGGTTAGGCCCTATGGCTACACCTTC. This translates into CSDGQVRPYGYTF. The V call is TRBV29-1, the J call TRBJ1-2; TRBD1 aligns across 7 bases. The CDR3 covers 13 residues. The V segment lost 7 bases and the J segment 4 bases; nucleotides outside the gene matches: 9. The germline V gene has CDR1 SQVTM and CDR2 ANQGSEA.

The gene calls are TRBV24-1 and TRBJ1-3, with D unresolved. The CDR3 covers 18 residues. Germline-derived CDR1 and CDR2 are KGHDR and SFDVKD. V dropped 0 bases and J dropped 2 bases, with 16 bases sitting between them. Here the CDR3 reads CATSDLLWVTGTGNTIYF. CDR3 in DNA: TGTGCCACCAGTGATTTGCTGTGGGTGACCGGGACTGGAAACACCATATATTTT.

This clone was seen only once. The chain couples TRBV5-1 to TRBJ2-1, with D possibly being TRBD2 (7 bases). V was cut by 0 bases and J by 8 bases, with 18 bases left in between. Germline V gene lookup returns CDR1 SGHRS and CDR2 YFSETQ. CDR3 size: 16 residues. CDR3: CASSLARAGDKDEQFF. CDR3 DNA: TGCGCCAGCAGCTTGGCCAGGGCGGGGGACAAGGATGAGCAGTTCTTC.

A single count supports this clone. This chain connects TRBV7-2 to TRBJ2-1; D might be TRBD2 (6 bases). In germline, CDR1 is SGHTA, CDR2 FQGNSA. The ends were cut back, 5 bases at V and 9 bases at J, with 11 bases in the middle. The CDR3 extends over 12 amino acids. The CDR3 loop reads CASSGRGPEQFF. CDR3 coding DNA: TGTGCCAGCAGCGGGCGGGGACCTGAGCAGTTCTTC. The entire variable domain, with the rest obtained from reference TRBV7-2 and TRBJ2-1, is as follows: GAGVSQSPSNKVTEKGKDVELRCDPISGHTALYWYRQSLGQGLEFLIYFQGNSAPDKSGLPSDRFSAERTGGSVSTLTIQRTQQEDSAVYLCASSGRGPEQFFGPGTRLTVL.

This sequence joins TRBV5-4 and TRBJ2-7; 14 bases agree with TRBD2. Germline V gives CDR1 SGHNT, CDR2 YYREEE (reference sequence). With V trimmed by 2 bases and J by 4 bases, 2 bases remained unmatched. This CDR3 has 15 amino acids. Written as DNA, the CDR3 is TGTGCCAGCAGCTTCGGGACTAGCGGGAGTTACGAGCAGTACTTC. It translates to CASSFGTSGSYEQYF.

The chain joins TRBV5-6 to TRBJ2-3; TRBD2 might be the D (6 bases). Trimming removed 4 bases from V and 0 bases from J, with 12 bases in between. This CDR3 is 15 amino acids long. Per the germline V gene, CDR1 is SGHDT and CDR2 is YYEEEE. CDR3 sequence (DNA): TGTGCCAGCAGCCAATTCGGGAGAAGCACAGATACGCAGTATTTT. This codes for CASSQFGRSTDTQYF.